This entry concerns a single T cell receptor (beta chain). Its antigen is not yet known. No quality values exist for individual bases; no much larger clone is one base distant. Another Seattle source contributed samples from volunteer blood donors who had recovered from COVID-19. Each collaborating institution followed its own protocols to collect whole blood in K2EDTA tubes. For TCRbeta analysis, collaborators shipped samples as frozen whole blood, isolated PBMCs, or DNA extracted from either of those sample types. V drops 8 bases and J drops 1 base, leaving 8 bases in between. The CDR3 runs 12 residues from the cysteine to the phenylalanine. The read is trimmed to its CDR3 DNA, 36 bases read in frame from base 1. Taken from the germline V gene (reference sequence), the CDR1 and CDR2 loops are LNHDA and SQIVND. This entry belongs to a study of blood T cell repertoires in COVID-19 (dated by TCRdb to 2018 to 2020). For the wider study: The collaborator samples originated in the United States, Italy and Spain and spanned the acute and convalescent phases of COVID-19. The material from the prospective study consisted of cDNA or gDNA derived from T cells, B-cell-depleted T cells, or PBMCs. Deeply sampled blood TCRbeta repertoires from subjects exposed to, actively infected with, or recovered from COVID-19 were included in the dataset. The repertoires were made available in a free public database intended to serve as a resource for research on the immune response to SARS-CoV-2. The samples were drawn from the first 160 participants of the ongoing ImmuneRACE study and from under 1,500 subjects provided by 6 global collaborators. Nearly every sample came with metadata listing a de-identified subject ID, COVID-19 status, age in years and sex. Where available, HLA class I and class II types were taken from metadata supplied by the sample provider and were not determined by assay-based typing.

The paper's findings and limits, for the study overall: The amount of clinical and demographic metadata varied by source and participant and was provided uncurated.

TCRbeta CDR3 regions were amplified from genomic DNA by means of the immunoSEQ Assay, a bias-controlled multiplex PCR. The paper's data handling went like this. The number of nucleated cells in each sample was estimated from the amplification of reference gene primers within the assay. Sequence reads were collapsed and filtered to measure the absolute abundance of every unique TCRbeta CDR3 rearrangement. Productive Simpson clonality was computed per sample as the square root of Simpson's diversity index over productive rearrangements. TCRdb obtained this table from immuneACCESS and retained in-frame rearrangements with V and J assigned. These tables miss some clones; where compared with another copy, unresolved V genes account for less than half of the shortfall, and the remainder is unexplained. The DNA gave D and trimming, while V, J and clone size come from that table. Counted in this sample were under 350,000 clones; 80% to 90% of them appeared once. The ten most abundant clones make up around 10% of the sample.

The origin of this receptor is a woman in her fifties or sixties who had recovered from COVID-19. The sequenced sample was peripheral blood. The chain was built from TRBV19 and TRBJ1-2, with an unclear D gene assignment. The CDR3 corresponds to CASWAVNYGYTF. Read as DNA, the sequence is TGTGCCAGTTGGGCCGTTAACTATGGCTACACCTTC. Here the CDR3 is joined to the reference TRBV19 and TRBJ1-2 genes, and the full variable domain is: DGGITQSPKYLFRKEGQNVTLSCEQNLNHDAMYWYRQDPGQGLRLIYYSQIVNDFQKGDIAEGYSVSREKKESFPLTVTSAQKNPTAFYLCASWAVNYGYTFGSGTRLTVV.